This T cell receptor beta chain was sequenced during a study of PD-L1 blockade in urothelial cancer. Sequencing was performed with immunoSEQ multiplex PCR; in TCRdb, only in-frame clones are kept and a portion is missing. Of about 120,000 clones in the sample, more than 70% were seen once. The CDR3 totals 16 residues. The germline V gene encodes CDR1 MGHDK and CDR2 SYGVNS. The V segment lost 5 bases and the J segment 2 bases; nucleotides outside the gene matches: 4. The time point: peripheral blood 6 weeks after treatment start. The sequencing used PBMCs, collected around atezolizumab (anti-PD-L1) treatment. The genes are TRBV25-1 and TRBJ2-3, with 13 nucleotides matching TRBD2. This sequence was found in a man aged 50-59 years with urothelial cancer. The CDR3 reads CASSSTSGRATDTQYF. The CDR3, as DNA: TGTGCCAGCAGTTCTACTAGCGGGAGGGCCACAGATACGCAGTATTTT.